This T cell receptor (beta chain) was captured in a study of cytomegalovirus exposure and HLA in healthy donors. Findings and caveats of the study: In vitro data verified a few CMV-associated chains as specific for CMV antigens.

The CDR3 extends over 18 amino acids. V shed 6 bases, J shed 2 bases, and the junction held 12 bases outside the gene matches. The germline V gene has CDR1 SNHLY and CDR2 FYNNEI. PCR primers comprised 60 Vbeta and 13 Jbeta primers. Data came from immunoSEQ multiplex PCR; TCRdb stores just in-frame clones and leaves some out. The sample has some 190,000 clones, 75% to 85% seen once. About this clone itself: As yet, its antigen is unknown.

The chain has TRBV2 and TRBJ1-5; 11 bases are a match to TRBD1. The source is a young man in good health and CMV-seronegative. Specimen: PBMCs. CDR3 coding DNA: TGTGCCAGCAGAACGGACAGGGGGCAAAAGAGGGGCAATCAGCCCCAGCATTTT. Translation: CASRTDRGQKRGNQPQHF.